This TCR beta chain was identified during a study of CD8 T cells in Susac syndrome. Germline CDR1 reads LNHNV; CDR2 reads YYDKDF (reference sequence). The CDR3 length is 17 residues. Trimming removed 0 bases at V and 2 bases at J, with 16 bases between. Random hexamers primed reverse transcription of 0.5 to 1 ug RNA. TCRdb redid the calling of the immunoSEQ multiplex PCR reads with MiXCR, one entry per CDR3 protein. This repertoire shows some 200,000 distinct CDR3 sequences, approximately 95% found once; its top ten account for 0.085% to 0.095%. Sequencing of TCR beta was performed on blood CD8+ and CD4+ T cells. The study used treatment-naive patients who had stable or active relapsing-remitting disease as multiple sclerosis controls. FACS was used to enrich TEMRA cells, whereas the CD8+ and CD4+ T cells were obtained by negative isolation.

This chain uses TRBV15 with TRBJ1-1; no clear D gene. Sequences were obtained from CD4+ T cells from PBMCs. The receptor comes from a human donor with multiple sclerosis. The DNA for the CDR3 is TGTGCCACCAGCAGAGATTTGGTAGGGCAGTTCAACACTGAAGCTTTCTTT. It is translated as CATSRDLVGQFNTEAFF.